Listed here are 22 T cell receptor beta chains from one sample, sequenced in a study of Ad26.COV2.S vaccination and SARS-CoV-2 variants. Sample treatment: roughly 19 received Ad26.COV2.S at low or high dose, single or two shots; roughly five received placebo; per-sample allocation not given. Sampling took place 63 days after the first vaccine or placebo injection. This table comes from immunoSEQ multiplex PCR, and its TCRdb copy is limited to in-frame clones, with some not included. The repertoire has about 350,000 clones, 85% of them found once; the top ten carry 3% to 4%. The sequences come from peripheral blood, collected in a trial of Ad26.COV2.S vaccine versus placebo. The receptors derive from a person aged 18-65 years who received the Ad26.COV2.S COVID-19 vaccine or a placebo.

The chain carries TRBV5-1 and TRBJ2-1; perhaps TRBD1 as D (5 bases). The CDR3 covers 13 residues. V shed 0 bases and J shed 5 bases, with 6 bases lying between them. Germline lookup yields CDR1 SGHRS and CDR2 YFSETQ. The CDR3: CASSLGTNNEQFF. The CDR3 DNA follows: TGCGCCAGCAGCTTGGGGACAAACAATGAGCAGTTCTTC.

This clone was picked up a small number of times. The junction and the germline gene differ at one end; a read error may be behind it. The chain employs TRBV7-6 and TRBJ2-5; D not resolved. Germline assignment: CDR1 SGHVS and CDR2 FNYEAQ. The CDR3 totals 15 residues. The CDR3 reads CASSSPGRIQGTQYF. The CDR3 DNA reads TGTGCCAGCAGCTCCCCAGGACGTATACAAGGGACCCAGTACTTC.

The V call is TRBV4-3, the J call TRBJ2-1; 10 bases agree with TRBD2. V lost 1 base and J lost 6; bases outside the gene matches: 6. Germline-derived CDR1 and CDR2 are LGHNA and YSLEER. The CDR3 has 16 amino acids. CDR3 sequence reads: CASSQARSGRANEQFF. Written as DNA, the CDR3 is TGCGCCAGCAGCCAAGCTCGAAGCGGGAGGGCCAATGAGCAGTTCTTC.

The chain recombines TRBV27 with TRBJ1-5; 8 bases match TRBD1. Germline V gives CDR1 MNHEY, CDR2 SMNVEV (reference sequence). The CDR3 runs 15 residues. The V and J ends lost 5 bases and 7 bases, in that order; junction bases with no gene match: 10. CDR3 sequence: CASSPTRTGSQPQHF. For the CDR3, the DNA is TGTGCCAGCAGTCCCACCCGGACAGGGAGCCAGCCCCAGCATTTT.

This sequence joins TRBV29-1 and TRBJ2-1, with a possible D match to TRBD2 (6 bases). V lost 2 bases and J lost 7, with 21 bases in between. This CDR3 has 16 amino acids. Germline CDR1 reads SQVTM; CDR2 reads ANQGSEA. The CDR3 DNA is TGCAGCGTTGAAAAGGGCGGGGCGGCCCAATGGAATGAGCAGTTCTTC. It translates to CSVEKGGAAQWNEQFF.

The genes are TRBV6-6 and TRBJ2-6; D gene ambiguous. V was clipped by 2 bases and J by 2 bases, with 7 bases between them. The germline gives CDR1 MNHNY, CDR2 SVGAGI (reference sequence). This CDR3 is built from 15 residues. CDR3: CASSYAATGANVLTF. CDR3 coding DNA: TGTGCCAGCAGTTACGCGGCAACTGGGGCCAACGTCCTGACTTTC.

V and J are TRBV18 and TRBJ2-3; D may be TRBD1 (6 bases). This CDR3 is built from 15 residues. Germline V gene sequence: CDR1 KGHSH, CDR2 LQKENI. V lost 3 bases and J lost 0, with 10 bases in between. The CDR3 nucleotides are TGTGCCAGCTCACCGGGACAAATAAGCACAGATACGCAGTATTTT. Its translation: CASSPGQISTDTQYF.

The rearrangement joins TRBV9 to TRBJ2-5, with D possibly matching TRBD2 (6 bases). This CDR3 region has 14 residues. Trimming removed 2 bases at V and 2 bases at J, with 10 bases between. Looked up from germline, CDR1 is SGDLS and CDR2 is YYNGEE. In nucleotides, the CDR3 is TGTGCCAGCAGCGTCGGGGACTGGCAAGAGACCCAGTACTTC. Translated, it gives CASSVGDWQETQYF.

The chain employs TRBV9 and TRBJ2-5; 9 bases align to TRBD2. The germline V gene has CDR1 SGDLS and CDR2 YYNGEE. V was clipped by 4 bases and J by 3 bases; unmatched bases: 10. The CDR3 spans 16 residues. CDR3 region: CASSPEGRGGKETQYF. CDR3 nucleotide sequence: TGTGCCAGCAGCCCCGAGGGGCGGGGGGGGAAAGAGACCCAGTACTTC.

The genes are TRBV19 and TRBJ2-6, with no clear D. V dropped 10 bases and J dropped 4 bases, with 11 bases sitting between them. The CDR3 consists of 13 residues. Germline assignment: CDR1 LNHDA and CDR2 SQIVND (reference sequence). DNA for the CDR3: TGTGCCATTCGGGCTTCCGGGGCCAACGTCCTGACTTTC. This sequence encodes CAIRASGANVLTF. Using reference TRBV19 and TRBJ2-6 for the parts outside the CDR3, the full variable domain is DGGITQSPKYLFRKEGQNVTLSCEQNLNHDAMYWYRQDPGQGLRLIYYSQIVNDFQKGDIAEGYSVSREKKESFPLTVTSAQKNPTAFYLCAIRASGANVLTFGAGSRLTVL.

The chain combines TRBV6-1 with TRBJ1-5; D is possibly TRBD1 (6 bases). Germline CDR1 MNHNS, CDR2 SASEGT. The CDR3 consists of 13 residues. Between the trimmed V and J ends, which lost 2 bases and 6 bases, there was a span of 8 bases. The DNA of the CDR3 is TGTGCCAGCAGTGAAAACAGGGCTCAGCCCCAGCATTTT. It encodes CASSENRAQPQHF.

This chain's CDR3 is CASSWTVYEQYF. CDR3 coding DNA: TGTGCCAGCAGCTGGACAGTCTACGAGCAGTACTTC. V is TRBV5-6 and J is TRBJ2-7, with D possibly TRBD1 on 6 matching bases. In germline, CDR1 is SGHDT, CDR2 YYEEEE. The CDR3 runs 12 residues. The ends were cut back, 3 bases at V and 3 bases at J, with 7 bases in the middle.

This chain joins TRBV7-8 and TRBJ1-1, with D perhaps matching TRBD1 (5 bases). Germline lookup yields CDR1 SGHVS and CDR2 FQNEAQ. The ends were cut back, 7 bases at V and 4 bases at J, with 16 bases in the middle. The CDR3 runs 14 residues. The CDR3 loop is CASTVLGGVTEAFF. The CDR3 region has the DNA TGTGCCAGCACCGTGTTGGGGGGGGTCACTGAAGCTTTCTTT.

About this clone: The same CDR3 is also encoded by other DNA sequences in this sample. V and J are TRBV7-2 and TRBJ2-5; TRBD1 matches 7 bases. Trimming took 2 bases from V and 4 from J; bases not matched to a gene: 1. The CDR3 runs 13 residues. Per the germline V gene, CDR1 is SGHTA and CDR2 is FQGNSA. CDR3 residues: CASSLNRGETQYF. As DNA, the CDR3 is TGTGCCAGCAGCTTAAACAGGGGAGAGACCCAGTACTTC.

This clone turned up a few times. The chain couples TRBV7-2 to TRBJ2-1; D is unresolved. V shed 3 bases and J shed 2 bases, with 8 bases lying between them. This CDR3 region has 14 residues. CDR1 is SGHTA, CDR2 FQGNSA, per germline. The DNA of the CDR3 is TGTGCCAGCAGCTTTGACTTGACCTACAATGAGCAGTTCTTC. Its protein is CASSFDLTYNEQFF.

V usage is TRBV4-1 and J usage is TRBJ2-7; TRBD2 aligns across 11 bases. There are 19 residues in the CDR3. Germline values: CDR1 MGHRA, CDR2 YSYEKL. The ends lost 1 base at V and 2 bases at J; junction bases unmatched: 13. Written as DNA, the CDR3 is TGCGCCAGCAGCCAAGTGGGGACTAGCGGTTCCTGGAACGCCTACGAGCAGTACTTC. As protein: CASSQVGTSGSWNAYEQYF.

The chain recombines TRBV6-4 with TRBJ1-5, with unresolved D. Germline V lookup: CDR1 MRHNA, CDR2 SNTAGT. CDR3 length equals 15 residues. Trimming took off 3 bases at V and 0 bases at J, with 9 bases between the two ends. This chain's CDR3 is CASSEQPNSNQPQHF. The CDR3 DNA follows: TGTGCCAGCAGTGAGCAGCCTAATAGCAATCAGCCCCAGCATTTT.

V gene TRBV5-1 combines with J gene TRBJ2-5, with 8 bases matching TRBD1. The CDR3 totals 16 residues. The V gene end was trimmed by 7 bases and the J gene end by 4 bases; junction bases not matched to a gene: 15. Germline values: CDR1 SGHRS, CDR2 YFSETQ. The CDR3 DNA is TGCGCCAGCGGCCTGAGTTCGACAGGGGAAGCAGAGACCCAGTACTTC. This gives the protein CASGLSSTGEAETQYF.

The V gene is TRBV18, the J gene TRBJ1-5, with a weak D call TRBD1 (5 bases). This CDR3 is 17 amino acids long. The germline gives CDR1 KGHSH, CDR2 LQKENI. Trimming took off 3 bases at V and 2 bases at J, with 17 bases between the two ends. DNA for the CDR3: TGTGCCAGCTCACCTGAGACAGCCCTTTCGGGCAATCAGCCCCAGCATTTT. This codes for CASSPETALSGNQPQHF.

This CDR3 is CAISAGPNEAFF. CDR3 in DNA: TGTGCCATCAGTGCTGGACCTAATGAAGCTTTCTTT. This chain connects TRBV10-3 to TRBJ1-1; D is uncertain. The CDR3 sequence is 12 residues long. Germline CDR1 ENHRY, CDR2 SYGVKD. The germline V and J ends were trimmed by 4 bases and 7 bases, with 10 bases remaining between them.

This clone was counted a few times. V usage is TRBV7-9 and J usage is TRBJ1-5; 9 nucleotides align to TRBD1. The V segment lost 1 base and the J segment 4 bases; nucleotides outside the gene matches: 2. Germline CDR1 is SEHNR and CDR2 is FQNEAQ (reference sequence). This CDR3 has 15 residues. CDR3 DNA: TGTGCCAGCAGCTTAGGCGGGACAGGGAATCAGCCCCAGCATTTT. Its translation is CASSLGGTGNQPQHF.

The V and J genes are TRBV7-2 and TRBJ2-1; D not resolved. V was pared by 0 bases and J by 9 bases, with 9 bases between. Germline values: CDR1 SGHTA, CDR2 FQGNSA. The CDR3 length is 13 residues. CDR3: CASSLADPGEQFF. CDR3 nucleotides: TGTGCCAGCAGCTTAGCCGACCCCGGTGAGCAGTTCTTC.